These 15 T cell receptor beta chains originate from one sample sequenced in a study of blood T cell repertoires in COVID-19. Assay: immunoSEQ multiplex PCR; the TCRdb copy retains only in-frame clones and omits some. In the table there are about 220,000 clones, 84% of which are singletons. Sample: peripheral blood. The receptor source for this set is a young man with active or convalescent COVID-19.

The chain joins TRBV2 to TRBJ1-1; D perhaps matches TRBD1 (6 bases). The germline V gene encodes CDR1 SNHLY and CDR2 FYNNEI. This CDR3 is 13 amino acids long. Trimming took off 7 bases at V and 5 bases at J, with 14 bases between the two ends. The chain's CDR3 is CASNTQGRTEAFF. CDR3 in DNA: TGTGCCAGCAACACGCAGGGGAGAACTGAAGCTTTCTTT.

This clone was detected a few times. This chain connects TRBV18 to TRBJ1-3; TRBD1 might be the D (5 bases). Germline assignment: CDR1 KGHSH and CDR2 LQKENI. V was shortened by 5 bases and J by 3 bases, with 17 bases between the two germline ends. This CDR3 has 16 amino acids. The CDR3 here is CASSSPGEPVGNTIYF. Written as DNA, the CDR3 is TGTGCCAGCTCATCCCCGGGGGAGCCTGTTGGAAACACCATATATTTT.

CDR3 sequence reads: CASSLTGGRSGANVLTF. CDR3 in DNA: TGTGCCAGCAGCTTAACCGGGGGGCGCTCTGGGGCCAACGTCCTGACTTTC. V and J are TRBV11-2 and TRBJ2-6, with D possibly matching TRBD2 (7 bases). V dropped 2 bases and J dropped 0 bases, with 11 bases sitting between them. CDR3 length equals 17 residues. Germline assignment: CDR1 SGHAT and CDR2 FQNNGV.

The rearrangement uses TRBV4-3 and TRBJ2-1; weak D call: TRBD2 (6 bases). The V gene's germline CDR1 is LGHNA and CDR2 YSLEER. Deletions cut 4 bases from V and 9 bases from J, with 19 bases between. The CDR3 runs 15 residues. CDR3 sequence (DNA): TGCGCCAGCAGCCCAAAGCCTCCCCGTAGCGGTGAGCAGTTCTTC. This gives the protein CASSPKPPRSGEQFF.

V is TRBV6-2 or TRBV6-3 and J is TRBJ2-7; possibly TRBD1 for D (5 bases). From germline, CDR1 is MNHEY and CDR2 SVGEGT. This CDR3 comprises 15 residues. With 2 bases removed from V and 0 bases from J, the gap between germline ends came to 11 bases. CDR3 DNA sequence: TGTGCCAGCAGTTACGGGGCAGGACCCTCCTACGAGCAGTACTTC. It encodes CASSYGAGPSYEQYF.

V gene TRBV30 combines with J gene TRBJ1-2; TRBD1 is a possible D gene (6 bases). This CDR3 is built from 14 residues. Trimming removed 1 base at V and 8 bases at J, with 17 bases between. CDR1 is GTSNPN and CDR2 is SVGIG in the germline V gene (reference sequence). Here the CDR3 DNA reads TGTGCCTGGAGTGGCCTAGGGGGGGCGGAAGGCTACACCTTC. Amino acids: CAWSGLGGAEGYTF. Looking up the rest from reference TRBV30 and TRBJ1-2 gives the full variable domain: SQTIHQWPATLVQPVGSPLSLECTVEGTSNPNLYWYRQAAGRGLQLLFYSVGIGQISSEVPQNLSASRPQDRQFILSSKKLLLSDSGFYLCAWSGLGGAEGYTFGSGTRLTVV.

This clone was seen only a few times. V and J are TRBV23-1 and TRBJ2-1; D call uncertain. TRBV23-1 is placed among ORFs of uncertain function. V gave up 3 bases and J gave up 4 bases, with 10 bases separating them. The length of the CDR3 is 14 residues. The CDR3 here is CASSHSREYNEQFF. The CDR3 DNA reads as TGCGCCAGCAGTCACTCCCGCGAGTACAATGAGCAGTTCTTC.

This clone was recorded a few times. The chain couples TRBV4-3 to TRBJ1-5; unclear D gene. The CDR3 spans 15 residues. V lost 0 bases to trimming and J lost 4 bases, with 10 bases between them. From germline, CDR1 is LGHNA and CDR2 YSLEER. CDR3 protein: CASSQEAGINQPQHF. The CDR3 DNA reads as TGCGCCAGCAGCCAAGAGGCCGGGATAAATCAGCCCCAGCATTTT.

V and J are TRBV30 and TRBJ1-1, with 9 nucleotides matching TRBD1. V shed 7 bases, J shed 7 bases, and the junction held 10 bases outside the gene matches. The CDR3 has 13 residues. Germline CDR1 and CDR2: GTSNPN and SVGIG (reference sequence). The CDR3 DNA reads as TGTGCCTCCACCGGGACAGGGTTTAGTGAAGCTTTCTTT. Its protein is CASTGTGFSEAFF. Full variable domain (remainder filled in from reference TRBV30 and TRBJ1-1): SQTIHQWPATLVQPVGSPLSLECTVEGTSNPNLYWYRQAAGRGLQLLFYSVGIGQISSEVPQNLSASRPQDRQFILSSKKLLLSDSGFYLCASTGTGFSEAFFGQGTRLTVV.

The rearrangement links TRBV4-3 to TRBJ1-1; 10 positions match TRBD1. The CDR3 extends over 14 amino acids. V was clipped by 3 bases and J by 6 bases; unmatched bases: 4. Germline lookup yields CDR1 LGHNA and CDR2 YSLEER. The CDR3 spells CASSHKGQGAEAFF. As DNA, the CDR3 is TGCGCCAGCAGCCACAAAGGACAGGGGGCTGAAGCTTTCTTT.

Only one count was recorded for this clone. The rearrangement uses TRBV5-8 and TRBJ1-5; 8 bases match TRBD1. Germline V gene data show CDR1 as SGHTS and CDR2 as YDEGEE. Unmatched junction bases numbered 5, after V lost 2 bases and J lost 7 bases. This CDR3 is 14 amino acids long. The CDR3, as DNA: TGTGCCAGCAGCTTTGCAGGGGGCGGGCAGCCCCAGCATTTT. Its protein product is CASSFAGGGQPQHF. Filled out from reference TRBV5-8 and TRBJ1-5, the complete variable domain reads EAGVTQSPTHLIKTRGQQATLRCSPISGHTSVYWYQQALGLGLQFLLWYDEGEERNRGNFPPRFSGRQFPNYSSELNVNALELEDSALYLCASSFAGGGQPQHFGDGTRLSIL.

The CDR3 DNA follows: TGTGCCAGTAGTCACAGGGGGCACACCGGGGAGCTGTTTTTT. It specifies CASSHRGHTGELFF. The genes are TRBV19 and TRBJ2-2; the match to TRBD1 covers 9 bases. Germline lookup yields CDR1 LNHDA and CDR2 SQIVND (reference sequence). The CDR3 spans 14 residues. With V trimmed by 5 bases and J by 3 bases, 1 base remained unmatched. The full variable domain, with the rest looked up from reference TRBV19 and TRBJ2-2, is DGGITQSPKYLFRKEGQNVTLSCEQNLNHDAMYWYRQDPGQGLRLIYYSQIVNDFQKGDIAEGYSVSREKKESFPLTVTSAQKNPTAFYLCASSHRGHTGELFFGEGSRLTVL.

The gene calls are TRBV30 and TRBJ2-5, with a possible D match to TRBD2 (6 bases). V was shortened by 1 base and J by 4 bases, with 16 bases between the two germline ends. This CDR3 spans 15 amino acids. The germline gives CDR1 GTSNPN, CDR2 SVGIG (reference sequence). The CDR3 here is CAWSGIWGRRETQYF. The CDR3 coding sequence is TGTGCCTGGAGTGGAATCTGGGGGAGGCGAGAGACCCAGTACTTC.

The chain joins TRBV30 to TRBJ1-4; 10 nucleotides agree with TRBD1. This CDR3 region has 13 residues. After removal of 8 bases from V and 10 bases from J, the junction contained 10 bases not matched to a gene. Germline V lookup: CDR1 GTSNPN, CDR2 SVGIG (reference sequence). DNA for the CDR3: TGTGCCAGCTTACGACAGGGGGCAGGAAAACTGTTTTTT. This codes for CASLRQGAGKLFF.

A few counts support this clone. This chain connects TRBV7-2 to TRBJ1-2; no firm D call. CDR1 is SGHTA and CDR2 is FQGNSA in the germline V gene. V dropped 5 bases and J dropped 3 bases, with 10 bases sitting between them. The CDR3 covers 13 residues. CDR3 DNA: TGTGCCAGCAGCCGGACGCGGGACTATGGCTACACCTTC. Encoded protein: CASSRTRDYGYTF.